This is a list of T cell receptor beta chains from one sample in a study of blood T cell repertoires in COVID-19. Clones were sequenced by immunoSEQ multiplex PCR, and TCRdb holds only the in-frame ones, with some missing. The table records 30,000 to 40,000 clones, 75% to 85% of them present only once. Sequenced sample: peripheral blood. The receptors derive from a man aged 65 to 85 with acute or convalescent COVID-19. CDR3s include the opening cysteine and the closing phenylalanine or tryptophan. The order of the fields is J gene, D gene, V gene, CDR3 protein. D genes are given only for firm matches.

>TRBJ1-2|-|TRBV9
CASKNSGDDGYTF
>TRBJ1-4|-|TRBV2
CASRDPGDRPEKLFF
>TRBJ2-7|-|TRBV5-5
CASSLGVGGEQYF
>TRBJ2-7|-|TRBV6-4
CASSDKAEGSSYEQYF
>TRBJ2-7|-|TRBV6-5
CAVGRDSWEQYF
>TRBJ1-2|TRBD1|TRBV6-5
CASSYSTGGVYGYTF
>TRBJ1-1|TRBD1|TRBV9
CASTRQGGGYTEAFF
>TRBJ2-1|-|TRBV18
CASSGATGPNEQFF
>TRBJ2-1|-|TRBV19
CASSRSGTSNEQFF
>TRBJ1-2|TRBD1|TRBV6-2/TRBV6-3
CASSTPRQGAGDYGYTF
>TRBJ1-3|TRBD1|TRBV5-1
CASSLTGDTGNTIYF